This is a list of T cell receptor beta chains from one sample in a study of cytomegalovirus exposure and HLA in healthy donors. Using immunoSEQ multiplex PCR, the repertoire was profiled, and TCRdb retains in-frame clones only, with some absent. The sample has some 170,000 clones, about nine tenths seen once. Material for sequencing was PBMCs. These receptors all come from a man younger than 30 in good health and CMV-seropositive. The CDR3 runs from the conserved cysteine through the conserved F or W. Each record gives: clone size, J gene, V gene, D gene, CDR3 DNA, CDR3 protein. A D gene is named only where the DNA matches it firmly. Clone sizes are given selectively: once, few, many, or a class where the clone is expanded.

clone size: -; J gene: TRBJ2-7; V gene: TRBV6-5; D gene: -; CDR3 DNA: TGTGCCAGCAGTTACGGGGGGTCCGCCACCTACGAGCAGTACTTC; CDR3 protein: CASSYGGSATYEQYF
clone size: -; J gene: TRBJ1-1; V gene: TRBV5-8; D gene: -; CDR3 DNA: TGTGCCAGCAGCTTGCTTTTGAACACTGAAGCTTTCTTT; CDR3 protein: CASSLLLNTEAFF
clone size: -; J gene: TRBJ1-1; V gene: TRBV5-1; D gene: -; CDR3 DNA: TGCGCCAGCAGCTTGGGCCTGGGAGGTATGAACACTGAAGCTTTCTTT; CDR3 protein: CASSLGLGGMNTEAFF
clone size: -; J gene: TRBJ2-7; V gene: TRBV5-1; D gene: TRBD2; CDR3 DNA: TGCGCCAGCAGGAAACAACTAGCGCCGACCTACGAGCAGTACTTC; CDR3 protein: CASRKQLAPTYEQYF
clone size: -; J gene: TRBJ1-5; V gene: TRBV7-8; D gene: -; CDR3 DNA: TGTGCCAGCAGCACCGTAACGGAGCCCCAGCATTTT; CDR3 protein: CASSTVTEPQHF
clone size: -; J gene: TRBJ1-2; V gene: TRBV5-5; D gene: -; CDR3 DNA: TGTGCCAGCACGCAACTGGGCGGCTACACCTTC; CDR3 protein: CASTQLGGYTF
clone size: -; J gene: TRBJ2-5; V gene: TRBV27; D gene: -; CDR3 DNA: TGTGCCAGCAGAACAGGACCCCGGGAGACCCAGTACTTC; CDR3 protein: CASRTGPRETQYF
clone size: -; J gene: TRBJ1-3; V gene: TRBV29-1; D gene: -; CDR3 DNA: TGCAGCGTCACCATTACAGATCCTGGAAACACCATATATTTT; CDR3 protein: CSVTITDPGNTIYF
clone size: -; J gene: TRBJ1-5; V gene: TRBV6-5; D gene: -; CDR3 DNA: TGTGCCAGCAGTTGGGGGGGGATCAATCAGCCCCAGCATTTT; CDR3 protein: CASSWGGINQPQHF
clone size: -; J gene: TRBJ2-2; V gene: TRBV5-4; D gene: -; CDR3 DNA: TGTGCCAGCAGCTTGGCCTCAGGGACCGGGGAGCTGTTTTTT; CDR3 protein: CASSLASGTGELFF
clone size: -; J gene: TRBJ2-7; V gene: TRBV5-1; D gene: TRBD1; CDR3 DNA: TGCGCCAGCAGCTCGGATAGGGGGCCGGCGTTCTACGAGCAGTACTTC; CDR3 protein: CASSSDRGPAFYEQYF
clone size: once; J gene: TRBJ2-1; V gene: TRBV7-3; D gene: TRBD2; CDR3 DNA: TGTGCCAGCAGCCGGGACTATTTAGCCTCGGGTGAGCAGTTCTTC; CDR3 protein: CASSRDYLASGEQFF
clone size: -; J gene: TRBJ1-1; V gene: TRBV7-9; D gene: -; CDR3 DNA: TGTGCCAGCAGCGGACAGCCAAACACTGAAGCTTTCTTT; CDR3 protein: CASSGQPNTEAFF
clone size: -; J gene: TRBJ2-1; V gene: TRBV29-1; D gene: TRBD2; CDR3 DNA: TGCAGCGTTGAAGATACTAGCGGGAGGGAGGGGCAGTTCTTC; CDR3 protein: CSVEDTSGREGQFF
clone size: -; J gene: TRBJ1-1; V gene: TRBV6-1; D gene: TRBD1; CDR3 DNA: TGTGCCAGCAGTGAGATAGAGGGGGCGAGGACTGAAGCTTTCTTT; CDR3 protein: CASSEIEGARTEAFF
clone size: -; J gene: TRBJ1-1; V gene: TRBV7-9; D gene: -; CDR3 DNA: TGTGCCAGCAAGACTGAATACACTGAAGCTTTCTTT; CDR3 protein: CASKTEYTEAFF
clone size: -; J gene: TRBJ2-1; V gene: TRBV6-6; D gene: TRBD2; CDR3 DNA: TGTGCCAGCAGTGGGCCAGGGCGGGAGACCTACAATGAGCAGTTCTTC; CDR3 protein: CASSGPGRETYNEQFF
clone size: few; J gene: TRBJ2-5; V gene: TRBV29-1; D gene: TRBD1; CDR3 DNA: TGCAGCGTCTGGGACAGGGGGGGGCAAGAGACCCAGTACTTC; CDR3 protein: CSVWDRGGQETQYF
clone size: -; J gene: TRBJ2-7; V gene: TRBV5-1; D gene: TRBD2; CDR3 DNA: TGCGCCAGCAGCTTGGCCGGGACTATCTCCTACGAGCAGTACTTC; CDR3 protein: CASSLAGTISYEQYF
clone size: -; J gene: TRBJ2-1; V gene: TRBV28; D gene: TRBD2; CDR3 DNA: TGTGCCAGCAGTTTAGGCGCCGGGAGGGTACATGAGCAGTTCTTC; CDR3 protein: CASSLGAGRVHEQFF
clone size: -; J gene: TRBJ1-1; V gene: TRBV25-1; D gene: TRBD1; CDR3 DNA: TGTGCCAGCAGTGCCTCGACAGGGCCGAACACTGAAGCTTTCTTT; CDR3 protein: CASSASTGPNTEAFF
clone size: -; J gene: TRBJ1-1; V gene: TRBV29-1; D gene: TRBD1; CDR3 DNA: TGCAGCGTCGACAGGGGAAGCACTGAAGCTTTCTTT; CDR3 protein: CSVDRGSTEAFF
clone size: -; J gene: TRBJ2-5; V gene: TRBV6-6; D gene: TRBD2; CDR3 DNA: TGTGCCAGCAGCATGGGACTAGGAGGGTACCAAGAGACCCAGTACTTC; CDR3 protein: CASSMGLGGYQETQYF
clone size: -; J gene: TRBJ1-5; V gene: TRBV19; D gene: -; CDR3 DNA: TGTGCCAGTAGCGAGAGTGGTGCCGCTCAGCCCCAGCATTTT; CDR3 protein: CASSESGAAQPQHF
clone size: -; J gene: TRBJ2-3; V gene: TRBV5-4; D gene: -; CDR3 DNA: TGTGCCAGCAGGTTACAGGATCTCACAGATACGCAGTATTTT; CDR3 protein: CASRLQDLTDTQYF
clone size: -; J gene: TRBJ2-3; V gene: TRBV4-3; D gene: TRBD1; CDR3 DNA: TGCGCCAGCAGCCCCACAGGGGGCGGCGCAGATACGCAGTATTTT; CDR3 protein: CASSPTGGGADTQYF
clone size: -; J gene: TRBJ1-1; V gene: TRBV2; D gene: -; CDR3 DNA: TGTGCCAGCAGCGCAGAAGGGGGAAACACTGAAGCTTTCTTT; CDR3 protein: CASSAEGGNTEAFF
clone size: -; J gene: TRBJ2-7; V gene: TRBV4-2; D gene: TRBD2; CDR3 DNA: TGTGCCAGCAGCCAGGGCAGCGGGACCCACGAGCAGTACTTC; CDR3 protein: CASSQGSGTHEQYF
clone size: -; J gene: TRBJ1-3; V gene: TRBV6-6; D gene: -; CDR3 DNA: TGTGCCAGTAGTTATCAGGGTTCTGGAAACACCATATATTTT; CDR3 protein: CASSYQGSGNTIYF
clone size: -; J gene: TRBJ2-1; V gene: TRBV9; D gene: -; CDR3 DNA: TGTGCCAGCAGCGTCGCGCACAATGAGCAGTTCTTC; CDR3 protein: CASSVAHNEQFF
clone size: -; J gene: TRBJ2-3; V gene: TRBV28; D gene: -; CDR3 DNA: TGTGCCAGCAGTATCACAGCCGGGATAATAGTTACGCAGTATTTT; CDR3 protein: CASSITAGIIVTQYF
clone size: once; J gene: TRBJ2-3; V gene: TRBV7-7; D gene: -; CDR3 DNA: TGTGCTAGCAGCTTCGGAGGGAGCACAGATACGCAGTATTTT; CDR3 protein: CASSFGGSTDTQYF
clone size: -; J gene: TRBJ2-2; V gene: TRBV4-2; D gene: -; CDR3 DNA: TGTGCCAGCAGCCAAGAGGTATATCCTACCAACACCGGGGAGCTGTTTTTT; CDR3 protein: CASSQEVYPTNTGELFF
clone size: -; J gene: TRBJ2-1; V gene: TRBV4-1; D gene: TRBD1; CDR3 DNA: TGCGCCAGCAGCTTGTACAGGGGTAAGAATGAGCAGTTCTTC; CDR3 protein: CASSLYRGKNEQFF
clone size: few; J gene: TRBJ1-2; V gene: TRBV6-1; D gene: -; CDR3 DNA: TGTGCCAGCAGTGAAGCAGACAGTTCTTATGGCTACACCTTC; CDR3 protein: CASSEADSSYGYTF
clone size: -; J gene: TRBJ2-7; V gene: TRBV11-3; D gene: -; CDR3 DNA: TGTGCCAGCAGCTTCACCGGGGAGTCCGAGCAGTACTTC; CDR3 protein: CASSFTGESEQYF
clone size: once; J gene: TRBJ1-5; V gene: TRBV28; D gene: TRBD1; CDR3 DNA: TGTGCCAGCAGACAGGGGGGCGATCAGCCCCAGCATTTT; CDR3 protein: CASRQGGDQPQHF